Given below is one T cell receptor (beta chain) in context. One Seattle source followed patients from active infection through their disease course. The data are from a study of blood T cell repertoires in COVID-19. Study details: There were acute and convalescent COVID-19 samples, and they came from the United States, Italy and Spain. The cDNA or gDNA used as material had been derived from T cells, B-cell-depleted T cells, or PBMCs.

In the source study's methods: Nucleated cell number was recorded as an estimate derived from reference gene primer amplification. The assay was immunoSEQ multiplex PCR, and TCRdb's table has in-frame clones only and misses some. V and J calls and clone size follow that table, whereas D and trimming were derived from the DNA. This table has about 170,000 clones, over 80% appearing once. Germline V lookup: CDR1 SGHNT, CDR2 YENEEA. The CDR3 contains 15 residues. V shed 1 base and J 4 bases; nucleotides not matched to a gene: 4. The TCR sequence derives from a woman of 80 years or more with COVID-19, enrolled during active disease. The V gene is TRBV11-3, the J gene TRBJ2-3; TRBD2 matches 8 bases. The sample consisted of peripheral blood. The CDR3 DNA reads as TGTGCCAGCAGCTTAGGGAGCGGGGGCCCAGATACGCAGTATTTT. The encoded protein is CASSLGSGGPDTQYF. Full variable domain (outside the CDR3, taken from reference TRBV11-3 and TRBJ2-3): EAGVVQSPRYKIIEKKQPVAFWCNPISGHNTLYWYLQNLGQGPELLIRYENEEAVDDSQLPKDRFSAERLKGVDSTLKIQPAELGDSAVYLCASSLGSGGPDTQYFGPGTRLTVL.